Listed below are T cell receptor beta chains from one sample, sequenced in a study of OX40 agonist ivuxolimab in advanced cancers. The repertoire was sequenced with immunoSEQ multiplex PCR; TCRdb's copy has only in-frame clones and lacks some. The table has 70,000 to 95,000 clones, roughly nine tenths seen once. The source material was CD4+ or CD8+ T cells sorted from blood, sampled in a trial of the OX40 agonist ivuxolimab. The source is an adult with an advanced solid tumor such as melanoma, head and neck, liver or kidney cancer. Both conserved end residues are part of each CDR3. Each record gives: D gene, V gene, clone size, J gene, CDR3 protein, CDR3 DNA. D genes are given only for firm matches. Part of the rows lack a size; the others show once, few, many or a class for expanded clones.

D gene: NA
V gene: TRBV28
clone size: NA
J gene: TRBJ2-7
CDR3 protein: CASSSRVRPGEQYF
CDR3 DNA: TGTGCCAGCAGTTCCCGGGTCCGCCCGGGCGAGCAGTACTTC

D gene: TRBD1
V gene: TRBV19
clone size: NA
J gene: TRBJ1-1
CDR3 protein: CASVRTGGSAEAFF
CDR3 DNA: TGTGCCAGTGTCCGGACAGGGGGCAGCGCTGAAGCTTTCTTT

D gene: TRBD2
V gene: TRBV19
clone size: NA
J gene: TRBJ2-5
CDR3 protein: CASSPTLAGGSKTQYF
CDR3 DNA: TGTGCCAGTAGTCCCACCCTAGCGGGAGGCTCGAAGACCCAGTACTTC

D gene: NA
V gene: TRBV7-2
clone size: NA
J gene: TRBJ2-2
CDR3 protein: CASSLAGNTGELFF
CDR3 DNA: TGTGCCAGCAGCTTGGCGGGGAACACCGGGGAGCTGTTTTTT

D gene: NA
V gene: TRBV28
clone size: NA
J gene: TRBJ2-2
CDR3 protein: CASSFGSGLNTGELFF
CDR3 DNA: TGTGCCAGCAGTTTCGGTAGCGGCCTGAACACCGGGGAGCTGTTTTTT

D gene: NA
V gene: TRBV2
clone size: NA
J gene: TRBJ2-5
CDR3 protein: CARTQGGETQYF
CDR3 DNA: TGTGCCAGAACTCAGGGCGGGGAGACCCAGTACTTC

D gene: TRBD1
V gene: TRBV2
clone size: NA
J gene: TRBJ2-7
CDR3 protein: CASSSGTGSYEQYF
CDR3 DNA: TGTGCCAGCAGTTCCGGGACAGGGTCCTACGAGCAGTACTTC

D gene: NA
V gene: TRBV28
clone size: NA
J gene: TRBJ1-5
CDR3 protein: CASSPTGRSNQPQHF
CDR3 DNA: TGTGCCAGCAGTCCGACAGGAAGGAGCAATCAGCCCCAGCATTTT

D gene: NA
V gene: TRBV9
clone size: NA
J gene: TRBJ2-1
CDR3 protein: CASSVRGLTGKDEQFF
CDR3 DNA: TGTGCCAGCAGCGTAAGGGGCTTGACGGGTAAGGATGAGCAGTTCTTC

D gene: NA
V gene: TRBV19
clone size: NA
J gene: TRBJ2-1
CDR3 protein: CASSINRLNEQFF
CDR3 DNA: TGTGCCAGTAGTATTAATCGGCTCAATGAGCAGTTCTTC

D gene: NA
V gene: TRBV30
clone size: NA
J gene: TRBJ1-3
CDR3 protein: CAWSVQGASGNTIYF
CDR3 DNA: TGTGCCTGGAGTGTTCAAGGGGCCTCTGGAAACACCATATATTTT

D gene: TRBD2
V gene: TRBV2
clone size: once
J gene: TRBJ2-1
CDR3 protein: CASRRLAGAFGEQFF
CDR3 DNA: TGTGCCAGCAGAAGACTAGCGGGAGCCTTCGGTGAGCAGTTCTTC

D gene: TRBD2
V gene: TRBV5-8
clone size: NA
J gene: TRBJ2-1
CDR3 protein: CASSPGGRGILAYNEQFF
CDR3 DNA: TGTGCCAGCAGCCCTGGGGGGAGGGGCATTCTGGCCTACAATGAGCAGTTCTTC

D gene: TRBD1
V gene: TRBV19
clone size: NA
J gene: TRBJ1-1
CDR3 protein: CASSITGEETEAFF
CDR3 DNA: TGTGCCAGTAGTATAACAGGGGAGGAGACTGAAGCTTTCTTT

D gene: TRBD2
V gene: TRBV28
clone size: NA
J gene: TRBJ2-7
CDR3 protein: CASRAAGASYEQYF
CDR3 DNA: TGTGCCAGCAGAGCGGCGGGAGCCTCTTACGAGCAGTACTTC

D gene: NA
V gene: TRBV2
clone size: NA
J gene: TRBJ2-7
CDR3 protein: CASSERWGAYEQYF
CDR3 DNA: TGTGCCAGCAGTGAACGGTGGGGAGCTTACGAGCAGTACTTC

D gene: NA
V gene: TRBV5-4
clone size: once
J gene: TRBJ1-1
CDR3 protein: CASSFGGGTEAFF
CDR3 DNA: TGTGCCAGCAGCTTTGGGGGCGGCACTGAAGCTTTCTTT

D gene: NA
V gene: TRBV9
clone size: NA
J gene: TRBJ2-2
CDR3 protein: CASSGLIMGSGELFF
CDR3 DNA: TGTGCCAGCAGCGGCCTTATTATGGGGTCCGGGGAGCTGTTTTTT

D gene: TRBD1
V gene: TRBV5-8
clone size: NA
J gene: TRBJ1-5
CDR3 protein: CASSQPGQGALGSNQPQHF
CDR3 DNA: TGTGCCAGCAGCCAGCCGGGACAGGGGGCGCTTGGTAGCAATCAGCCCCAGCATTTT

D gene: NA
V gene: TRBV14
clone size: NA
J gene: TRBJ2-5
CDR3 protein: CASSQVRDAKRGETQYF
CDR3 DNA: TGTGCCAGCAGCCAGGTCCGGGACGCAAAAAGAGGAGAGACCCAGTACTTC

D gene: TRBD2
V gene: TRBV9
clone size: NA
J gene: TRBJ2-7
CDR3 protein: CASSTGLAETYEQYF
CDR3 DNA: TGTGCCAGCAGCACGGGACTAGCAGAAACCTACGAGCAGTACTTC

D gene: TRBD2
V gene: TRBV11-2
clone size: once
J gene: TRBJ2-1
CDR3 protein: CASSLVSSGSSYNEQFF
CDR3 DNA: TGTGCCAGCAGCTTAGTGAGTAGCGGGAGCTCCTACAATGAGCAGTTCTTC

D gene: NA
V gene: TRBV6-5
clone size: once
J gene: TRBJ2-1
CDR3 protein: CASTGTRSYNEQFF
CDR3 DNA: TGTGCCAGCACGGGGACACGCTCCTACAATGAGCAGTTCTTC

D gene: NA
V gene: TRBV7-2
clone size: NA
J gene: TRBJ1-3
CDR3 protein: CASSHVGFPESGNTIYF
CDR3 DNA: TGTGCCAGCAGCCACGTTGGGTTCCCGGAGTCTGGAAACACCATATATTTT

D gene: NA
V gene: TRBV9
clone size: NA
J gene: TRBJ2-1
CDR3 protein: CASSVGGTTYNEQFF
CDR3 DNA: TGTGCCAGCAGCGTCGGCGGGACCACCTACAATGAGCAGTTCTTC

D gene: NA
V gene: TRBV19
clone size: NA
J gene: TRBJ2-2
CDR3 protein: CASTTPNRDTGELFF
CDR3 DNA: TGTGCCAGTACGACTCCTAATAGGGACACCGGGGAGCTGTTTTTT

D gene: NA
V gene: TRBV12-2
clone size: NA
J gene: TRBJ2-1
CDR3 protein: CASRRGLAGYSYNEQFF
CDR3 DNA: TGTGCAAGTCGCCGAGGACTAGCGGGATACTCCTACAATGAGCAGTTCTTC

D gene: NA
V gene: TRBV5-5
clone size: NA
J gene: TRBJ1-1
CDR3 protein: CASRFDQGNTEAFF
CDR3 DNA: TGTGCCAGCAGATTCGACCAGGGGAACACTGAAGCTTTCTTT

D gene: TRBD1
V gene: TRBV4-1
clone size: NA
J gene: TRBJ2-5
CDR3 protein: CASSHVRDRGETQYF
CDR3 DNA: TGCGCCAGCAGCCACGTCCGGGACAGAGGAGAGACCCAGTACTTC

D gene: NA
V gene: TRBV5-5
clone size: NA
J gene: TRBJ1-4
CDR3 protein: CASSFTGKANEKLFF
CDR3 DNA: TGTGCCAGCAGTTTTACAGGGAAGGCTAATGAAAAACTGTTTTTT

D gene: NA
V gene: TRBV7-8
clone size: NA
J gene: TRBJ1-3
CDR3 protein: CASSFRGAGNTIYF
CDR3 DNA: TGTGCCAGCAGCTTTCGAGGGGCTGGAAACACCATATATTTT

D gene: NA
V gene: TRBV10-3
clone size: few
J gene: TRBJ1-5
CDR3 protein: CAIGSDQPQHF
CDR3 DNA: TGTGCCATCGGCAGCGATCAGCCCCAGCATTTT

D gene: NA
V gene: TRBV4-1
clone size: NA
J gene: TRBJ1-5
CDR3 protein: CASSLTGSGEPGEQPQHF
CDR3 DNA: TGCGCCAGCAGCCTCACCGGGTCGGGCGAGCCTGGAGAACAGCCCCAGCATTTT

D gene: NA
V gene: TRBV11-2
clone size: few
J gene: TRBJ1-4
CDR3 protein: CASSLGWSNEKLFF
CDR3 DNA: TGTGCCAGCAGCTTGGGTTGGTCTAATGAAAAACTGTTTTTT

D gene: TRBD1
V gene: TRBV28
clone size: once
J gene: TRBJ2-7
CDR3 protein: CASSLSGQGRWEQYF
CDR3 DNA: TGTGCCAGCAGTTTATCCGGACAGGGGCGGTGGGAGCAGTACTTC

D gene: TRBD1
V gene: TRBV20-1
clone size: NA
J gene: TRBJ1-2
CDR3 protein: CSAGAGGGYTF
CDR3 DNA: TGCAGTGCAGGGGCAGGGGGCGGCTACACCTTC

D gene: NA
V gene: TRBV6-5
clone size: NA
J gene: TRBJ2-3
CDR3 protein: CASSYSDHLTDTQYF
CDR3 DNA: TGTGCCAGCAGTTACTCGGATCACCTCACAGATACGCAGTATTTT

D gene: TRBD1
V gene: TRBV7-9
clone size: once
J gene: TRBJ1-2
CDR3 protein: CASSSQGGGYGYTF
CDR3 DNA: TGTGCCAGCAGCTCCCAAGGGGGCGGCTATGGCTACACCTTC

D gene: NA
V gene: TRBV18
clone size: NA
J gene: TRBJ1-3
CDR3 protein: CASSPGTPSGNTIYF
CDR3 DNA: TGTGCCAGCTCACCAGGGACACCCTCTGGAAACACCATATATTTT

D gene: TRBD1
V gene: TRBV19
clone size: NA
J gene: TRBJ2-7
CDR3 protein: CASSRTGGPYEQYF
CDR3 DNA: TGTGCCAGTAGTCGGACAGGGGGCCCCTACGAGCAGTACTTC

D gene: NA
V gene: TRBV7-2
clone size: few
J gene: TRBJ1-2
CDR3 protein: CVWGLNYGYTF
CDR3 DNA: TGTGTCTGGGGGCTGAACTATGGCTACACCTTC

D gene: NA
V gene: TRBV30
clone size: NA
J gene: TRBJ2-7
CDR3 protein: CAWSVQGNEQYF
CDR3 DNA: TGTGCCTGGAGTGTACAAGGAAACGAGCAGTACTTC

D gene: NA
V gene: TRBV29-1
clone size: NA
J gene: TRBJ1-1
CDR3 protein: CSVERRLNTEAFF
CDR3 DNA: TGCAGCGTTGAACGCAGGTTGAACACTGAAGCTTTCTTT

D gene: NA
V gene: TRBV7-2
clone size: NA
J gene: TRBJ2-2
CDR3 protein: CASSFPPGVGTGELFF
CDR3 DNA: TGTGCCAGCAGCTTCCCCCCTGGGGTCGGCACCGGGGAGCTGTTTTTT

D gene: NA
V gene: TRBV5-1
clone size: once
J gene: TRBJ1-2
CDR3 protein: CASRSQGLQGHGYTF
CDR3 DNA: TGCGCCAGCAGATCTCAGGGGCTCCAGGGCCATGGCTACACCTTC

D gene: TRBD1
V gene: TRBV27
clone size: NA
J gene: TRBJ1-5
CDR3 protein: CASRQGVISNQPQHF
CDR3 DNA: TGTGCCAGCAGGCAGGGGGTGATTAGCAATCAGCCCCAGCATTTT

D gene: TRBD2
V gene: TRBV7-2
clone size: NA
J gene: TRBJ2-5
CDR3 protein: CASSLGGAGGPVETQYF
CDR3 DNA: TGTGCCAGCAGCTTAGGAGGTGCGGGAGGGCCAGTGGAGACCCAGTACTTC

D gene: NA
V gene: TRBV9
clone size: NA
J gene: TRBJ2-3
CDR3 protein: CASSVVTSHTDTQYF
CDR3 DNA: TGTGCCAGCAGCGTAGTAACTAGCCACACAGATACGCAGTATTTT

D gene: TRBD2
V gene: TRBV18
clone size: once
J gene: TRBJ2-1
CDR3 protein: CASSPGTSGHNEQFF
CDR3 DNA: TGTGCCAGCTCACCCGGGACTAGCGGACACAATGAGCAGTTCTTC

D gene: NA
V gene: TRBV2
clone size: NA
J gene: TRBJ1-3
CDR3 protein: CASREMISGNTIYF
CDR3 DNA: TGTGCCAGCAGGGAAATGATCTCTGGAAACACCATATATTTT

D gene: NA
V gene: TRBV7-6
clone size: NA
J gene: TRBJ2-5
CDR3 protein: CASSLTETQYF
CDR3 DNA: TGTGCCAGCAGCTTAACAGAGACCCAGTACTTC

D gene: NA
V gene: TRBV19
clone size: NA
J gene: TRBJ1-3
CDR3 protein: CASSYGSGQGNTIYF
CDR3 DNA: TGTGCCAGTAGTTACGGATCCGGGCAAGGAAACACCATATATTTT

D gene: NA
V gene: TRBV28
clone size: NA
J gene: TRBJ2-2
CDR3 protein: CASRTPGPNTGELFF
CDR3 DNA: TGTGCCAGCCGGACCCCGGGACCCAACACCGGGGAGCTGTTTTTT